This T cell receptor beta chain was captured in a study of blood T cell repertoires in COVID-19. From germline, CDR1 is MGHRA and CDR2 YSYEKL. Trimming removed 5 bases from V and 5 bases from J; junction bases left unmatched: 2. This CDR3 contains 13 residues. As processed by the authors: Amplification with reference gene primers provided the estimates of nucleated cell counts. Some clones are missing from TCRdb's copy, which holds only in-frame ones; the method was immunoSEQ multiplex PCR. Clone size and V and J calls were adopted from that table, with D and trimming inferred from the DNA. This table has more than 200,000 clones, around 90% appearing once.

Material: PBMCs or T cells enriched from blood (not recorded which). The rearrangement links TRBV4-1 to TRBJ2-5; 10 positions agree with TRBD1. This receptor was obtained from a woman aged 25 to 39 who had been exposed to COVID-19. The CDR3 reads CASSWTGGETQYF. The CDR3 bases are TGCGCCAGCAGCTGGACAGGGGGGGAGACCCAGTACTTC.